This T cell receptor (beta chain) is from a study of T cell responses to AZD1222 COVID-19 vaccine. Background on the study: Researchers grouped second doses given at about 4 or about 12 weeks into one pool. Overall study results and limits: Increases in Spike-specific TCR breadth and depth were seen after two AZD1222 doses. White British donors predominated, females outnumbered males, and clonal diversity was possibly underestimated.

Sequenced by immunoSEQ multiplex PCR; TCRdb stores in-frame clones only, minus some. This table holds around 180,000 clones, 90% to 95% found once. From germline, CDR1 is LNHDA and CDR2 SQIVND (reference sequence). Trimming stripped 3 bases from V and 0 bases from J, with 12 bases between. This CDR3 is built from 15 residues. As for this clone: The antigen is undetermined.

The clonotype originates from an adult in good health. The V call is TRBV19, the J call TRBJ2-7; the D gene is possibly TRBD1 (6 bases). The material was peripheral blood, obtained on day 0 of AZD1222 vaccination. CDR3 loop: CASSISGTPSYEQYF. CDR3 DNA: TGTGCCAGTAGTATCTCCGGGACACCCTCCTACGAGCAGTACTTC.